This T cell receptor (beta chain) came from a study of response to subunit inactivated influenza vaccine. MiXCR, applied by TCRdb to the RT-PCR reads, yields one record per CDR3 protein. The table has more than 700,000 distinct CDR3 sequences, about 20% seen once. Germline CDR1 is SNHLY and CDR2 is FYNNEI. The V and J ends lost 10 bases and 7 bases, in that order; junction bases with no gene match: 19. The CDR3 sequence is 16 residues long. The origin of this receptor is a man aged 50-60 years who received an inactivated influenza vaccine. Sequenced material: PBMCs from blood, taken about 5 days after vaccination. The V and J genes are TRBV2 and TRBJ2-1; 7 bases fit TRBD2. The CDR3 nucleotides read TGTGCCACCGGACGGCTAGCGGAGTCTCGTTGGAATGAGCAGTTCTTC. Its translation: CATGRLAESRWNEQFF.